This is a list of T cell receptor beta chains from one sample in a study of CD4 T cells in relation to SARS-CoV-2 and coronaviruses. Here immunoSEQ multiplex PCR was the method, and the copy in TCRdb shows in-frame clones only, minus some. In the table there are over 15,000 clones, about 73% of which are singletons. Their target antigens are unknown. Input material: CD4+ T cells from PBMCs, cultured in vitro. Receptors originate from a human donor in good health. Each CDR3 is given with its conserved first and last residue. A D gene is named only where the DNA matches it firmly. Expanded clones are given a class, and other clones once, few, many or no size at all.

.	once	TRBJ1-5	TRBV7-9	CASSVTGNQPQHF	TGTGCCAGCAGCGTTACAGGGAATCAGCCCCAGCATTTT
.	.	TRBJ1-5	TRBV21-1	CASSNPQARRVNQPQHF	TGTGCCAGCAGCAACCCCCAGGCCCGAAGGGTCAATCAGCCCCAGCATTTT
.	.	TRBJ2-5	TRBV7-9	CASSSGWGSPLVKTQYF	TGTGCCAGCAGCTCGGGGTGGGGCAGCCCGCTGGTGAAGACCCAGTACTTC
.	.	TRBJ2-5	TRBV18	CASSPNHQETQYF	TGTGCCAGCTCACCTAACCACCAAGAGACCCAGTACTTC
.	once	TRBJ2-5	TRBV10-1	CASSEFFCTDWSCVLDVKKETQYF	TGCGCCAGCAGTGAGTTTTTCTGTACGGATTGGTCATGTGTCCTGGACGTAAAAAAAGAGACCCAGTACTTC
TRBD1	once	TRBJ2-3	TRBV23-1	CASSQDEFGQGSTDTQYF	TGCGCCAGCAGTCAAGATGAATTTGGACAGGGCAGCACAGATACGCAGTATTTT
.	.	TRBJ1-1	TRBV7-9	CASSLASEAFF	TGTGCCAGCAGCTTAGCTTCTGAAGCTTTCTTT
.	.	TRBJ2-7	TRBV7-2	CASSLGGGYEQYF	TGTGCCAGCAGCTTGGGAGGAGGGTACGAGCAGTACTTC
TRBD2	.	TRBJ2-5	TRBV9	CASSVTGTSGQETQYF	TGTGCCAGCAGCGTGACCGGGACTAGCGGGCAAGAGACCCAGTACTTC
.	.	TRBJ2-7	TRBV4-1	CASSHQLRRASSYEQYF	TGCGCCAGCAGCCATCAATTGAGACGGGCCAGCTCCTACGAGCAGTACTTC
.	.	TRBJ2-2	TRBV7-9	CASSLLGGGNTGELFF	TGTGCCAGCAGCTTGCTAGGTGGAGGGAACACCGGGGAGCTGTTTTTT
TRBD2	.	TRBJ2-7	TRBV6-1	CASSEGGRVYEQYF	TGTGCCAGCAGTGAAGGGGGGAGGGTCTACGAGCAGTACTTC
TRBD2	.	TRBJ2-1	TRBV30	CACVRLAGDNEQFF	TGTGCCTGCGTAAGACTAGCGGGAGACAATGAGCAGTTCTTC
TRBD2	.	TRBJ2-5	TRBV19	CAVRSTSGSQETQYF	TGTGCCGTAAGATCGACTAGCGGGAGCCAAGAGACCCAGTACTTC
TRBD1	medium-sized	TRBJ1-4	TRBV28	CASGGQGSLSFYEKLFF	TGTGCCAGCGGAGGACAGGGTAGTCTCTCGTTTTATGAAAAACTGTTTTTT
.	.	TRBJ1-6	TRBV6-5	CASREGTGSPLHF	TGTGCCAGCCGAGAGGGGACGGGGTCACCCCTCCACTTT
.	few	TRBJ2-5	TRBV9	CASSVGGARQETQYF	TGTGCCAGCAGCGTAGGGGGGGCCCGCCAAGAGACCCAGTACTTC
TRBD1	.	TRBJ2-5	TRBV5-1	CASSTHRGQETQYF	TGCGCCAGCAGTACGCACAGGGGGCAAGAGACCCAGTACTTC
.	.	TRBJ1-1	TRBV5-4	CASSPGRGRGTEAFF	TGTGCCAGCAGCCCTGGGAGAGGGCGAGGTACTGAAGCTTTCTTT
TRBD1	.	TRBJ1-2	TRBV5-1	CASSRDRAEGYGYTF	TGCGCCAGCAGCAGGGACAGGGCCGAAGGATATGGCTACACCTTC
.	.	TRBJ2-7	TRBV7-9	CASSKSGGDEQYF	TGTGCCAGCAGCAAGAGCGGCGGGGACGAGCAGTACTTC
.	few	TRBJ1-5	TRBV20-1	CSASGGEGNQPQHF	TGCAGTGCTAGTGGGGGAGAGGGCAATCAGCCCCAGCATTTT
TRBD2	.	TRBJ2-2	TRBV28	CASSLWILAGGPGELFF	TGTGCCAGCAGTTTATGGATACTAGCGGGAGGACCTGGGGAGCTGTTTTTT
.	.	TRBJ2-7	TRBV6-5	CASRIGDYEQYF	TGTGCCAGCAGGATAGGGGATTACGAGCAGTACTTC
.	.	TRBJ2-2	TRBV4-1	CASSQVQGSNTGELFF	TGCGCCAGCAGCCAAGTGCAGGGGTCGAACACCGGGGAGCTGTTTTTT
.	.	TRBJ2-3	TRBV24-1	CATSDKRGSTDTQYF	TGTGCCACCAGTGATAAAAGGGGGAGCACAGATACGCAGTATTTT
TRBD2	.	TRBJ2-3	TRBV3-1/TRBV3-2	CASSQRASGRAGIDTQYF	TGTGCCAGCAGCCAAAGGGCTAGCGGGAGGGCCGGGATAGATACGCAGTATTTT
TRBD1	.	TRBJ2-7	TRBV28	CASIRQGRHEQYF	TGTGCCAGCATCCGACAGGGGCGACACGAGCAGTACTTC
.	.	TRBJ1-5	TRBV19	CASSIGVGVGQPQHF	TGTGCCAGTAGTATTGGTGTAGGGGTCGGTCAGCCCCAGCATTTT
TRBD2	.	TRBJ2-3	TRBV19	CASSRGTTSGTTDTQYF	TGTGCCAGTAGTAGGGGGACCACTAGCGGGACCACAGATACGCAGTATTTT
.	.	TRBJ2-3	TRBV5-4	CASSMGLDTDTQYF	TGTGCCAGCAGCATGGGTCTAGACACAGATACGCAGTATTTT
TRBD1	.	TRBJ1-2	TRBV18	CASSQQGNYGYTF	TGTGCCAGCTCGCAACAGGGGAACTATGGCTACACCTTC
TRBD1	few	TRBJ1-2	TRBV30	CAWGQGLGYGYTF	TGTGCCTGGGGACAGGGGCTTGGCTATGGCTACACCTTC
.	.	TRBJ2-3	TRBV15	CATSPGTEAGTDTQYF	TGTGCCACCAGCCCAGGGACGGAGGCAGGCACAGATACGCAGTATTTT
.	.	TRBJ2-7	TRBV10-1	CASSSAGQSYEQYF	TGCGCCAGCAGTTCGGCGGGCCAATCCTACGAGCAGTACTTC
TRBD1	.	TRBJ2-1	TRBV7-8	CASSSLTGTGRVAQFF	TGTGCCAGCAGCTCGTTGACCGGGACAGGGCGGGTTGCGCAGTTCTTC
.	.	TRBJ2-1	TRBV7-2	CASSLLPESGEQFF	TGTGCCAGCAGCTTATTACCGGAGTCGGGTGAGCAGTTCTTC
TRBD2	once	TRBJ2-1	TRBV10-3	CAISESTASGGPIYNEQFF	TGTGCCATCAGTGAGTCGACGGCTAGCGGAGGGCCTATCTACAATGAGCAGTTCTTC
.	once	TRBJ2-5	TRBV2	CASSRETQYF	TGTGCCAGCAGTCGAGAGACCCAGTACTTC
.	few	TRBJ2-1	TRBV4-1	CASSQEDPPYNEQFF	TGCGCCAGCAGCCAAGAGGACCCTCCCTACAATGAGCAGTTCTTC
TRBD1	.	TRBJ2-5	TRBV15	CATSRRTGGEETQYF	TGTGCCACCAGCAGACGGACAGGGGGGGAAGAGACCCAGTACTTC
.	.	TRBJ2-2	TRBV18	CASSHETPSSHAGELFF	TGTGCCAGCTCACATGAGACTCCCTCGTCCCACGCCGGGGAGCTGTTTTTT
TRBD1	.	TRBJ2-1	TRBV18	CASSRDRDEQFF	TGTGCCAGCTCCCGCGACAGGGATGAGCAGTTCTTC
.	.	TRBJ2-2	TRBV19	CASTPAGSIGELFF	TGTGCCAGTACGCCTGCAGGGAGTATCGGGGAGCTGTTTTTT
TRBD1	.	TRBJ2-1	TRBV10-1	CASSDRDRGQRDEQFF	TGCGCCAGCAGTGACCGGGACAGGGGCCAGAGGGATGAGCAGTTCTTC
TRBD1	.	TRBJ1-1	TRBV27	CASSLWQGAGEAFF	TGTGCCAGCAGTTTATGGCAGGGGGCAGGTGAAGCTTTCTTT
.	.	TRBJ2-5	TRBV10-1	CASSEWSVQYF	TGCGCCAGCAGTGAGTGGTCAGTTCAGTACTTC